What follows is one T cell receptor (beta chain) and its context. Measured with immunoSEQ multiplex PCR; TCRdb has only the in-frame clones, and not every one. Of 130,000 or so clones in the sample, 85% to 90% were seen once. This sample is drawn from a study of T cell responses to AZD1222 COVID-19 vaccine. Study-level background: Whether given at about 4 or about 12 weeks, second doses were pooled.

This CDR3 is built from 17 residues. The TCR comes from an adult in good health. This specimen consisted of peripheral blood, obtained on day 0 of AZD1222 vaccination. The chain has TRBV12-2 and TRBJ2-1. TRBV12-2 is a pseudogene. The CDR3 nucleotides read TGTGCAAGTCGCTTAGCCGGGGCATTAAGCTCCTACAATGAGCAGTTCTTC. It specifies CASRLAGALSSYNEQFF.